The entry below describes one T cell receptor (beta chain). V was trimmed by 5 bases and J by 5 bases, leaving 16 bases between them. The CDR3 sequence is 14 residues long. CDR1 and CDR2 (germline): MNHEY, SVGAGI. Produced via immunoSEQ multiplex PCR; TCRdb's table is partial and in-frame only. The data show approximately 150,000 clones, with 75% to 95% seen just once and about 7.6% held by the top ten. This record comes from a study of control samples from healthy donors and cancer patients. The sequencing input was blood. This TCR was recovered from a young man in good health. This chain connects TRBV6-5 to TRBJ2-7; D is possibly TRBD1 (6 bases). The CDR3 nucleotides are TGTGCCAGCAGTCAAACAGGGTATACTGACGAGCAGTACTTC. Amino acids: CASSQTGYTDEQYF.